This record covers a single T cell receptor beta chain. Its antigen is currently unknown. RNA was extracted and reverse transcribed into cDNA as the sequencing template. Only in-frame clones appear in the TCRdb table, and some are missing; sequencing was by immunoSEQ multiplex PCR. The table has approximately 100,000 clones, almost 60% seen once. The sample's treatment: oral pan-JAK inhibitor, 5-10 mg twice daily. The researchers isolated CD4+ and CD8+ T cells from PBMCs by sorting. This CDR3 spans 15 amino acids. The germline V gene has CDR1 SNHLY and CDR2 FYNNEI. Trimming stripped 7 bases from V and 8 bases from J, with 21 bases between. The record originates from a study of CD8+ T cells in alopecia areata. General study points: Lesional scalp displayed greater clonality than normal scalp, most notably in alopecia totalis/universalis. Since there was just one nonresponder, nobody can yet say how baseline CD8+ expansion ties to response.

This receptor was identified in a human donor with alopecia areata. Sample: CD8+ T cells sorted from blood, taken between weeks 55 and 65, from a patient treated with tofacitinib. The V gene is TRBV2, the J gene TRBJ2-4; D is perhaps TRBD2 (5 bases). The CDR3 region has the DNA TGTGCCAGCATAAGAGGGTTGGCCGTTGATCACATTCAGTACTTC. Translated, it gives CASIRGLAVDHIQYF. The full variable domain, in which reference TRBV2 and TRBJ2-4 provide the parts outside the CDR3, is EPEVTQTPSHQVTQMGQEVILRCVPISNHLYFYWYRQILGQKVEFLVSFYNNEISEKSEIFDDQFSVERPDGSNFTLKIRSTKLEDSAMYFCASIRGLAVDHIQYFGAGTRLSVL.